One sample yielded the 32 T cell receptor beta chains listed below, sequenced in a study of CD8+ T cells in alopecia areata. Extraction and reverse transcription of RNA yielded cDNA as the sequencing template. Sequencing was performed with immunoSEQ multiplex PCR; in TCRdb, only in-frame clones are kept and a portion is missing. The profile shows about 210,000 clones, around 43% of them singletons. Treatment noted: oral pan-JAK inhibitor, 5-10 mg twice daily. The sequencing used CD4+ T cells sorted from blood, collected around week 36, from a patient treated with tofacitinib. The receptors come from a human donor with alopecia areata.

This clone appeared a few times. The V gene is TRBV7-2, the J gene TRBJ2-7, with TRBD1 matching over 7 bases. This CDR3 contains 14 residues. Germline CDR1 and CDR2: SGHTA and FQGNSA. V was clipped by 2 bases and J by 0 bases; unmatched bases: 1. Here the CDR3 reads CASSLRDSSYEQYF. CDR3 nucleotides: TGTGCCAGCAGCTTAAGGGACAGCTCCTACGAGCAGTACTTC.

The genes are TRBV5-4 and TRBJ1-2; D remains ambiguous. Per the germline V gene, CDR1 is SGHNT and CDR2 is YYREEE (reference sequence). The CDR3 has 15 residues. Trimming shortened V by 0 bases and J by 5 bases, and 14 bases separated the two germline ends. CDR3 nucleotide sequence: TGTGCCAGCAGCTTGGGGCCGGGAAAACAATATGGCTACACCTTC. It translates to CASSLGPGKQYGYTF.

The chain is built from TRBV6-4 and TRBJ2-1, with D maybe TRBD1 (6 bases). V shed 5 bases and J shed 8 bases, with 13 bases lying between them. The CDR3 runs 13 residues. Germline CDR1 and CDR2: MRHNA and SNTAGT. CDR3 protein: CASSWKGVYEQFF. DNA for the CDR3: TGTGCCAGCAGTTGGAAGGGGGTCTATGAGCAGTTCTTC.

This clone was observed a handful of times. This chain joins TRBV2 and TRBJ2-1, with unresolved D. This CDR3 has 11 residues. Germline V CDR1 and CDR2: SNHLY, FYNNEI. V dropped 8 bases and J dropped 9 bases, with 11 bases sitting between them. Here the CDR3 reads CASEAFGEQFF. The CDR3 nucleotides are TGTGCCAGCGAGGCGTTTGGTGAGCAGTTCTTC.

This chain connects TRBV29-1 to TRBJ2-3, with TRBD2 as a possible D gene (5 bases). CDR1 SQVTM and CDR2 ANQGSEA come from the germline V gene. CDR3 size: 14 residues. V lost 0 bases to trimming and J lost 7 bases, with 14 bases between them. CDR3 bases: TGCAGCGTTGAAGATCAATTACTAGGGAATACGCAGTATTTT. This sequence encodes CSVEDQLLGNTQYF.

This clone was counted a few times. The CDR3 DNA is TGTGCCAGCAGGGGAACGACAGGAATGGATACGCAGTATTTT. Amino acids: CASRGTTGMDTQYF. V and J are TRBV6-6 and TRBJ2-3; possibly TRBD1 for D (6 bases). Germline CDR1 reads MNHNY; CDR2 reads SVGAGI (reference sequence). Trimming cost V 6 bases and J 6 bases, with 16 bases left between them. The CDR3 contains 14 residues.

This clone has more than one count but fewer than ten. This sequence joins TRBV29-1 and TRBJ2-4, with 11 positions matching TRBD1. The CDR3 is 16 residues long. From germline, CDR1 is SQVTM and CDR2 ANQGSEA. The V segment lost 4 bases and the J segment 1 base; nucleotides outside the gene matches: 6. This CDR3 is CSVAPGQGDAKNIQYF. The CDR3 bases are TGCAGCGTTGCTCCGGGACAGGGGGACGCCAAAAACATTCAGTACTTC.

This clone has just a few counts. The J gene is TRBJ1-3, the V gene TRBV15, with 7 bases aligning to TRBD1. CDR1 is LNHNV and CDR2 is YYDKDF in the germline V gene (reference sequence). The CDR3 spans 13 residues. Trimming at V came to 0 bases and at J to 8 bases, leaving 1 base not matched to a gene. This CDR3 reads CATSRDRGDTIYF. CDR3 sequence (DNA): TGTGCCACCAGCAGAGACAGGGGGGACACCATATATTTT. Variable domain in full (rest from reference TRBV15 and TRBJ1-3): DAMVIQNPRYQVTQFGKPVTLSCSQTLNHNVMYWYQQKSSQAPKLLFHYYDKDFNNEADTPDNFQSRRPNTSFCFLDIRSPGLGDTAMYLCATSRDRGDTIYFGEGSWLTVV.

V is TRBV4-2 and J is TRBJ2-1, with 13 bases fitting TRBD2. The CDR3 runs to 19 residues. The V segment lost 7 bases and the J segment 7 bases; nucleotides outside the gene matches: 19. The germline gives CDR1 LGHNA, CDR2 YNFKEQ. The DNA of the CDR3 is TGTGCCAGCACCCCTAAGGTGGGACTAGCGGGGCAGGTGGGGAATGAGCAGTTCTTC. This encodes CASTPKVGLAGQVGNEQFF.

This clone was detected a few times. The chain recombines TRBV25-1 with TRBJ1-2, with 8 bases lining up with TRBD1. V was pared by 8 bases and J by 7 bases, with 9 bases of the junction left unmatched. CDR3 length: 13 amino acids. Per germline, CDR1 MGHDK and CDR2 SYGVNS. CDR3 nucleotide sequence: TGTGCCAGCCAAAAACAGGGGGTAACTGGCTACACCTTC. It translates to CASQKQGVTGYTF.

Here the CDR3 reads CAICKGGLNTEAFF. CDR3 in DNA: TGTGCCATCTGTAAGGGGGGACTGAACACTGAAGCTTTCTTT. The chain combines TRBV10-3 with TRBJ1-1; D perhaps matches TRBD1 (6 bases). Looked up from germline, CDR1 is ENHRY and CDR2 is SYGVKD. V was shortened by 8 bases and J by 0 bases, with 13 bases between the two germline ends. The CDR3 sequence is 14 residues long.

The chain joins TRBV4-2 to TRBJ1-4; D uncertain. The V gene's germline CDR1 is LGHNA and CDR2 YNFKEQ. Trimming cost V 0 bases and J 14 bases, with 10 bases left between them. The CDR3 length is 12 residues. The CDR3 DNA is TGTGCCAGCAGCCAAGATTTGGGGAATCTGTTTTTT. Protein sequence: CASSQDLGNLFF.

The rearrangement uses TRBV4-1 and TRBJ1-5; 9 positions match TRBD1. The CDR3 spans 15 residues. V was clipped by 6 bases and J by 5 bases; unmatched bases: 8. Looked up from germline, CDR1 is MGHRA and CDR2 is YSYEKL. The CDR3 DNA reads as TGCGCCAGCAGTAGGATCGGACAGGGGCATCAGCCCCAGCATTTT. It codes for CASSRIGQGHQPQHF.

The chain employs TRBV30 and TRBJ1-1, with D tentatively TRBD1 (5 bases). The CDR3 contains 15 residues. Trimming removed 0 bases at V and 11 bases at J, with 22 bases between. CDR1 and CDR2 from the germline V gene are GTSNPN and SVGIG (reference sequence). CDR3 protein: CAWSVSGHLLNPAFF. The CDR3 coding sequence is TGTGCCTGGAGTGTATCAGGACACTTACTTAACCCCGCTTTCTTT.

This chain links TRBV30 with TRBJ1-5, with 8 positions matching TRBD1. The CDR3 spans 13 residues. V shed 8 bases and J 6 bases; nucleotides not matched to a gene: 9. Germline values: CDR1 GTSNPN, CDR2 SVGIG (reference sequence). CDR3 sequence (DNA): TGTGCCGAAGGACAGGGAGGCGGTCAGCCCCAGCATTTT. Translating it yields CAEGQGGGQPQHF.

This chain connects TRBV4-1 to TRBJ2-3; 9 bases align to TRBD2. CDR3 size: 15 residues. Trimming cost V 1 base and J 5 bases; bases outside gene matches: 4. Germline loops: CDR1 MGHRA, CDR2 YSYEKL. CDR3 DNA sequence: TGCGCCAGCAGCCAAGGCCTAGCGGGGAAAGATACGCAGTATTTT. Protein: CASSQGLAGKDTQYF.

This clone was counted only a few times. This chain joins TRBV28 and TRBJ2-7, with D possibly being TRBD2 (6 bases). The CDR3 has 13 residues. Germline CDR1 MDHEN, CDR2 SYDVKM. V lost 6 bases and J 6 bases, leaving 15 bases between the germline ends. In DNA form, the CDR3 reads TGTGCCAGCAGGGGTCCGGACGGGGGCGAGCAGTACTTC. It codes for CASRGPDGGEQYF. The full variable domain, in which reference TRBV28 and TRBJ2-7 provide the parts outside the CDR3, is DVKVTQSSRYLVKRTGEKVFLECVQDMDHENMFWYRQDPGLGLRLIYFSYDVKMKEKGDIPEGYSVSREKKERFSLILESASTNQTSMYLCASRGPDGGEQYFGPGTRLTVT.

This clone has just a few counts. The sample carries other DNA sequences with the same CDR3. J is TRBJ2-5 and V is TRBV9; D is possibly TRBD1 (6 bases). Germline assignment: CDR1 SGDLS and CDR2 YYNGEE. The CDR3 sequence is 13 residues long. V was clipped by 2 bases and J by 5 bases, with 10 bases between them. CDR3 region: CASSVGGAETQYF. The CDR3 DNA sequence: TGTGCCAGCAGCGTTGGGGGCGCGGAGACCCAGTACTTC.

The J gene is TRBJ2-5, the V gene TRBV7-2; D remains unclear. Between the trimmed V and J ends, which lost 0 bases and 4 bases, there was a span of 6 bases. The germline gives CDR1 SGHTA, CDR2 FQGNSA. The CDR3 covers 13 residues. In DNA form, the CDR3 reads TGTGCCAGCAGCTTAGCGGGAACAGAGACCCAGTACTTC. Translation: CASSLAGTETQYF. The full variable domain, completed using reference TRBV7-2 and TRBJ2-5, is GAGVSQSPSNKVTEKGKDVELRCDPISGHTALYWYRQSLGQGLEFLIYFQGNSAPDKSGLPSDRFSAERTGGSVSTLTIQRTQQEDSAVYLCASSLAGTETQYFGPGTRLLVL.

The chain links TRBV20-1 to TRBJ2-3; D unclear. This CDR3 region has 11 residues. Germline V CDR1 and CDR2: DFQATT, SNEGSKA (reference sequence). The V end was cut by 6 bases, the J end by 6 bases, with 10 bases between. The CDR3 loop is CSARTLDTQYF. CDR3 bases: TGCAGTGCCAGGACGTTGGATACGCAGTATTTT.

In its sample, this clone was seen a few times. The chain combines TRBV29-1 with TRBJ2-7; perhaps TRBD2 as D (5 bases). The germline V and J ends were trimmed by 7 bases and 5 bases, with 12 bases remaining between them. The CDR3 has 11 amino acids. Germline V gene lookup returns CDR1 SQVTM and CDR2 ANQGSEA. CDR3 protein: CSGGLFDEQYF. The CDR3 DNA reads TGCAGCGGAGGACTCTTCGACGAGCAGTACTTC.

This sequence joins TRBV9 and TRBJ2-2; 11 bases match TRBD2. The CDR3 extends over 16 amino acids. V was clipped by 3 bases and J by 1 base; unmatched bases: 2. CDR1 is SGDLS, CDR2 YYNGEE, per germline. The CDR3 protein is CASSALAGGNTGELFF. CDR3 DNA: TGTGCCAGCAGCGCCCTAGCGGGGGGGAACACCGGGGAGCTGTTTTTT.

The rearrangement uses TRBV29-1 and TRBJ2-1; 8 nucleotides match TRBD1. Per the germline V gene, CDR1 is SQVTM and CDR2 is ANQGSEA. J lost 10 bases, V lost 4 bases, and 6 bases had no gene match. The CDR3 covers 12 residues. The CDR3 region is CSVAYRDREQFF. The CDR3 bases are TGCAGCGTTGCCTACCGGGACAGGGAGCAGTTCTTC.

This chain joins TRBV7-2 and TRBJ2-7; TRBD2 might be the D (6 bases). The length of the CDR3 is 15 residues. Germline-derived CDR1 and CDR2 are SGHTA and FQGNSA. Trimming shortened V by 1 base and J by 3 bases, and 13 bases separated the two germline ends. As DNA, the CDR3 is TGTGCCAGCAGCTTAGTGCCGGGACTGAGCTACGAGCAGTACTTC. Protein product: CASSLVPGLSYEQYF.

The rearrangement uses TRBV7-3 and TRBJ2-1; the match to TRBD2 covers 8 bases. Germline V gene sequence: CDR1 SGHTA, CDR2 FQGTGA. With 5 bases clipped from V and 7 bases from J, the junction kept 4 bases outside the gene matches. CDR3 length equals 13 residues. The DNA of the CDR3 is TGTGCCAGCAGCCTCGGACTAGCAAATGAGCAGTTCTTC. Its translation: CASSLGLANEQFF.

The gene calls are TRBV29-1 and TRBJ2-2, with TRBD2 as a possible D gene (5 bases). Trimming cost V 7 bases and J 4 bases, with 16 bases left between them. The germline V gene encodes CDR1 SQVTM and CDR2 ANQGSEA. This CDR3 has 14 amino acids. As DNA, the CDR3 is TGCAGCGCCGGCCGGGTCCGGGGCACCGGGGAGCTGTTTTTT. Translation: CSAGRVRGTGELFF.

The V call is TRBV2, the J call TRBJ2-1; TRBD2 matches at 9 bases. The CDR3 length is 20 residues. The germline V gene encodes CDR1 SNHLY and CDR2 FYNNEI. Germline trimming cut 7 bases from V and 0 bases from J; bases unmatched to any gene: 19. The CDR3 region is CASIGTSGRQAASSYNEQFF. The DNA of the CDR3 is TGTGCCAGCATAGGAACTAGCGGGCGACAAGCGGCCAGCTCCTACAATGAGCAGTTCTTC.

This clone has a handful of counts. This chain uses TRBV5-6 with TRBJ2-3; D not resolved. This CDR3 has 13 residues. CDR1 is SGHDT, CDR2 YYEEEE, per germline. The V and J ends lost 0 bases and 3 bases respectively, with 5 bases between them. The CDR3 reads CASSLGNTDTQYF. For the CDR3, the DNA is TGTGCCAGCAGCTTGGGGAATACAGATACGCAGTATTTT.

The chain carries TRBV25-1 and TRBJ2-6; 7 positions agree with TRBD1. The V segment lost 2 bases and the J segment 0 bases; nucleotides outside the gene matches: 4. Germline CDR1 is MGHDK and CDR2 is SYGVNS. The length of the CDR3 is 17 residues. Here the CDR3 reads CASSEPGQYSGANVLTF. For the CDR3, the DNA is TGTGCCAGCAGTGAACCGGGACAGTACTCTGGGGCCAACGTCCTGACTTTC.

The chain recombines TRBV29-1 with TRBJ2-3; TRBD2 agrees at 8 bases. Germline-derived CDR1 and CDR2 are SQVTM and ANQGSEA. V trimming: 5 bases; J trimming: 1 base; junction bases outside the gene matches: 2. The CDR3 is made up of 13 amino acids. The CDR3 DNA reads TGCAGCGTTTTGGGACTAGGCACAGATACGCAGTATTTT. Protein product: CSVLGLGTDTQYF.

This clone came up a few times. The gene calls are TRBV29-1 and TRBJ2-3, with TRBD2 matching over 8 bases. The CDR3 runs to 15 residues. Trimming at V came to 7 bases and at J to 8 bases, leaving 17 bases not matched to a gene. CDR1 SQVTM and CDR2 ANQGSEA come from the germline V gene. The CDR3 region is CSGALAGLKPSTQYF. For the CDR3, the DNA is TGCAGCGGGGCCCTAGCGGGCCTGAAGCCATCTACGCAGTATTTT.

The CDR3 nucleotides read TGCAGCGTTGGGGGGAGGGTAAACACCGGGGAGCTGTTTTTT. Translated: CSVGGRVNTGELFF. The J gene is TRBJ2-2, the V gene TRBV29-1, with 7 bases matching TRBD2. The CDR3 spans 14 residues. The trim removed 4 bases at V and 2 bases at J, leaving 4 bases unmatched. Germline V gives CDR1 SQVTM, CDR2 ANQGSEA.